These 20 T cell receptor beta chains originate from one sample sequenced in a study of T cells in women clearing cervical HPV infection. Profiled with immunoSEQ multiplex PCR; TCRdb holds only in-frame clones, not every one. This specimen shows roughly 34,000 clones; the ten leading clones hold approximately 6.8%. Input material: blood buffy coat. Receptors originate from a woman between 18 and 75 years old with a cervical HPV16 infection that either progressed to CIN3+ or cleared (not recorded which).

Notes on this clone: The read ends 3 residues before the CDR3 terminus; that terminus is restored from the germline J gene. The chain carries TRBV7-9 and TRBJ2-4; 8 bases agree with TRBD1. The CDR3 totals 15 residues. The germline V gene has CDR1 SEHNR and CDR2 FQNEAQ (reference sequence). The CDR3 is CASSLAQTGGNGQYF. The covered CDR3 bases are TGTGCCAGCAGCTTAGCTCAAACAGGGGGTAATGGT.

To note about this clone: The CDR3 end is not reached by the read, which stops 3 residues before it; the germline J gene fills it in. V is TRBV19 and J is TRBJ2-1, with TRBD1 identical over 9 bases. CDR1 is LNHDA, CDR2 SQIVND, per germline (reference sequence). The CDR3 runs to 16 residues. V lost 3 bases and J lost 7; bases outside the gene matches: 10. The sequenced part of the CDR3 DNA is TGTGCCAGTAGTATGGCGGGACAGGGAATGGTTAATGAG. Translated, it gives CASSMAGQGMVNE. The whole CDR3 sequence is CASSMAGQGMVNEQFF. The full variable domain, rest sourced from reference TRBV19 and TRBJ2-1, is DGGITQSPKYLFRKEGQNVTLSCEQNLNHDAMYWYRQDPGQGLRLIYYSQIVNDFQKGDIAEGYSVSREKKESFPLTVTSAQKNPTAFYLCASSMAGQGMVNEQFFGPGTRLTVL.

CDR3: CASSLSGGSNQPQHF. The covered CDR3 bases are TGCGCCAGCAGCTTGAGTGGGGGGAGCAATCAGCCC. The chain is built from TRBV5-1 and TRBJ1-5, with D perhaps matching TRBD1 (5 bases). Read data end 3 residues before the CDR3 end; the end is taken from the germline J gene. Trimming removed 1 base from V and 1 base from J, with 9 bases in between. The V gene's germline CDR1 is SGHRS and CDR2 YFSETQ. The CDR3 is 15 amino acids.

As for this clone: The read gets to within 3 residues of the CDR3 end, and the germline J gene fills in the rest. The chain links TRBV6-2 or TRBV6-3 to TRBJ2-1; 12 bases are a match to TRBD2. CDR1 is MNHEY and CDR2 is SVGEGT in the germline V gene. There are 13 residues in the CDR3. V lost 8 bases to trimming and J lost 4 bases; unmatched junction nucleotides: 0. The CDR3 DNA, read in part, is TGTGCCAGCGGACTAGCGGGGTACAATGAG. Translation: CASGLAGYNE. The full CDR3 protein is CASGLAGYNEQFF.

CDR3 DNA, as far as it was read: TGTGCCAGCAGCTTATCCGAGGGCGGACACACAGATACG. Its protein is CASSLSEGGHTDT. The entire CDR3 reads CASSLSEGGHTDTQYF. The chain combines TRBV7-6 with TRBJ2-3; D may correspond to TRBD1 or TRBD2 (5 bases each). The missing CDR3 end, 3 residues past where the read stops, is filled in from the germline J gene. The CDR3 sequence is 16 residues long. Per germline, CDR1 SGHVS and CDR2 FNYEAQ. V was clipped by 2 bases and J by 2 bases, with 14 bases between them.

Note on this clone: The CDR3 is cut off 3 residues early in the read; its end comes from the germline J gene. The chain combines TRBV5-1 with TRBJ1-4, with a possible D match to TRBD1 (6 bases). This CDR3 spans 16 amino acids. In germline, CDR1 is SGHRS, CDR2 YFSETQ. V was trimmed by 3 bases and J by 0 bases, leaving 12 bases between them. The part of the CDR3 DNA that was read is TGCGCCAGCAGCTATGGGGGGGCCGCAACTAATGAAAAA. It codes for CASSYGGAATNEK. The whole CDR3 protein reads CASSYGGAATNEKLFF.

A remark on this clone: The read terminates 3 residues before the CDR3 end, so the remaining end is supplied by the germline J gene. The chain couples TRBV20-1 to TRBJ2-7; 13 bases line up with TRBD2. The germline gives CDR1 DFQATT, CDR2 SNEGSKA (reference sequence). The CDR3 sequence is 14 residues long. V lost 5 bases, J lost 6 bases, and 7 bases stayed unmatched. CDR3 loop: CSASTSGGATEQYF. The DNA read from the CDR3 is TGCAGTGCTTCTACTAGCGGGGGGGCCACCGAG.

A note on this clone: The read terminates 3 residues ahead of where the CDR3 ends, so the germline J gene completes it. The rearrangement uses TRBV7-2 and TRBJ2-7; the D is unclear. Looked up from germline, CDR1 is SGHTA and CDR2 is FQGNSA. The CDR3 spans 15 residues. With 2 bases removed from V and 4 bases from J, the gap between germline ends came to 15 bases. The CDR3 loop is CASSLHPTNLYEQYF. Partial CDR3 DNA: TGTGCCAGCAGCTTACATCCAACCAACCTATACGAG. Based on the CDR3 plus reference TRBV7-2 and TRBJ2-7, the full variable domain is GAGVSQSPSNKVTEKGKDVELRCDPISGHTALYWYRQSLGQGLEFLIYFQGNSAPDKSGLPSDRFSAERTGGSVSTLTIQRTQQEDSAVYLCASSLHPTNLYEQYFGPGTRLTVT.

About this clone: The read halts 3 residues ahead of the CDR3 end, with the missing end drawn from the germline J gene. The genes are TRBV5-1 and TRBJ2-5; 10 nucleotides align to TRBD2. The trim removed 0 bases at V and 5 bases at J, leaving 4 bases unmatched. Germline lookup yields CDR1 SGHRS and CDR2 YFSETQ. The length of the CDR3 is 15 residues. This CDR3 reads CASSLASGRGETQYF. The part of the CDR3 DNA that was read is TGCGCCAGCAGCTTGGCTAGCGGGAGAGGGGAGACC.

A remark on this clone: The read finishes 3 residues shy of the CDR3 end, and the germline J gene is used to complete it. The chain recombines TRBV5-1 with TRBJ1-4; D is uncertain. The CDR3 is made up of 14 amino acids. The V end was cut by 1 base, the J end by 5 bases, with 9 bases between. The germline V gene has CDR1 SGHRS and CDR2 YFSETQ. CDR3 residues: CASSLSPENEKLFF. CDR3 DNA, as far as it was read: TGCGCCAGCAGCTTGTCGCCAGAGAATGAAAAA. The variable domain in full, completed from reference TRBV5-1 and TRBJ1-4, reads KAGVTQTPRYLIKTRGQQVTLSCSPISGHRSVSWYQQTPGQGLQFLFEYFSETQRNKGNFPGRFSGRQFSNSRSEMNVSTLELGDSALYLCASSLSPENEKLFFGSGTQLSVL.

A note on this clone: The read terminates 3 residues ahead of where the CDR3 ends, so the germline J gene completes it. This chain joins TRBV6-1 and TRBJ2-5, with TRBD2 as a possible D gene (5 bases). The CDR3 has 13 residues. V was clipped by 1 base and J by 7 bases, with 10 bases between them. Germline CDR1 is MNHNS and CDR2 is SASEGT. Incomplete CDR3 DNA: TGTGCCAGCAGTGAAGGGTCGGCGGGGACC. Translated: CASSEGSAGT. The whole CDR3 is CASSEGSAGTQYF.

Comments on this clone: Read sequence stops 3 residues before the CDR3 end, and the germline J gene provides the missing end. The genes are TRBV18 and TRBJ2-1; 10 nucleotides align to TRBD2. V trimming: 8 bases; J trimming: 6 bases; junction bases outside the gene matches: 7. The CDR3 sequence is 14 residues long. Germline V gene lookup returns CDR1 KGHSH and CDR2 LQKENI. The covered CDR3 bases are TGTGCCAGCCTTACTAGCGGGGCCGTCAATGAG. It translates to CASLTSGAVNE. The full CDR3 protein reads CASLTSGAVNEQFF.

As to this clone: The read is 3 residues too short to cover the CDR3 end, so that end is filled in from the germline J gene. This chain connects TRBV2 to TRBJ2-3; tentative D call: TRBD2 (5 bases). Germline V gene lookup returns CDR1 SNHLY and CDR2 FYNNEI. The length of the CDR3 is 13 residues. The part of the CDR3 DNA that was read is TGTGCCAGCAGTTCGGACTCTCGTCAGCCG. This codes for CASSSDSRQP. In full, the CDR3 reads CASSSDSRQPQYF.

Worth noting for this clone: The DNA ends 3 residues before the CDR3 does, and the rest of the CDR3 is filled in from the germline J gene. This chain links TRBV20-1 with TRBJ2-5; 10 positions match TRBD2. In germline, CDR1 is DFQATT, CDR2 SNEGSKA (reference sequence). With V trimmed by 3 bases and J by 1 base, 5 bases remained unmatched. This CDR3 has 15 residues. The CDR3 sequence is CSASISGRAQETQYF. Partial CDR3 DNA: TGCAGTGCTAGTATCAGCGGGAGGGCCCAAGAGACC.

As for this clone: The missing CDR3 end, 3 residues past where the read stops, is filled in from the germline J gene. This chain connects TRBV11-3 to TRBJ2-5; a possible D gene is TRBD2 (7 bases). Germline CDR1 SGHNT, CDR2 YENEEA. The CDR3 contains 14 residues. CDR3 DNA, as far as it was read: TGTGCCAGCAGCCCCCTACGGGGGGCCAGAACC. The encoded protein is CASSPLRGART. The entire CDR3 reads CASSPLRGARTQYF. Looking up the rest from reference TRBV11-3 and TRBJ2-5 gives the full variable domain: EAGVVQSPRYKIIEKKQPVAFWCNPISGHNTLYWYLQNLGQGPELLIRYENEEAVDDSQLPKDRFSAERLKGVDSTLKIQPAELGDSAVYLCASSPLRGARTQYFGPGTRLLVL.

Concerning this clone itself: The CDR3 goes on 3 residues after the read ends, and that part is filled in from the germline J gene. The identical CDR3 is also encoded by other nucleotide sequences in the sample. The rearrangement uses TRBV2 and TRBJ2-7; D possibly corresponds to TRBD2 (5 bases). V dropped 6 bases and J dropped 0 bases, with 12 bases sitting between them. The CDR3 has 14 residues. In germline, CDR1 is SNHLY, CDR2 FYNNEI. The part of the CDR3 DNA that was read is TGTGCCAGCAGGAGGCTAGCAGACTCCTACGAG. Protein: CASRRLADSYE. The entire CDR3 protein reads CASRRLADSYEQYF.

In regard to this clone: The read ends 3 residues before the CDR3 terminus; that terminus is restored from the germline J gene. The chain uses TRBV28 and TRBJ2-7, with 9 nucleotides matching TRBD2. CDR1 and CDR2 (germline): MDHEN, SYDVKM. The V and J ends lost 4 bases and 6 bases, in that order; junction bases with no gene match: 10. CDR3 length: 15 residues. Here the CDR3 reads CASSSPASGIVEQYF. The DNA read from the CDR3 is TGTGCCAGCAGTTCCCCCGCTAGCGGGATTGTCGAG.

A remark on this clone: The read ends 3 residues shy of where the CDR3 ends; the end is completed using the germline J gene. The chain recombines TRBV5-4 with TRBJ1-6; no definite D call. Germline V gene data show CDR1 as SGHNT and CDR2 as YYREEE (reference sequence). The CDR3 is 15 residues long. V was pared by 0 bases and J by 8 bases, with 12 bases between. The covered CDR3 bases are TGTGCCAGCAGCTTGGGTGGTCAGAGTTATTCACCC. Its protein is CASSLGGQSYSP. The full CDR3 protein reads CASSLGGQSYSPLHF.

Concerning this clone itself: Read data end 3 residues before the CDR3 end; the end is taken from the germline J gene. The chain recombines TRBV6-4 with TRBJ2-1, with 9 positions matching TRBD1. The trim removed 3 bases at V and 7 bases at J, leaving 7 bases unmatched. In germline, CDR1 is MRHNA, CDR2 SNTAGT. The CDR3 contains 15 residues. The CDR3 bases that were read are TGTGCCAGCAGTGAGCAGACAGGGGGTTGGAATGAG. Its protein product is CASSEQTGGWNE. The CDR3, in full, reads CASSEQTGGWNEQFF.

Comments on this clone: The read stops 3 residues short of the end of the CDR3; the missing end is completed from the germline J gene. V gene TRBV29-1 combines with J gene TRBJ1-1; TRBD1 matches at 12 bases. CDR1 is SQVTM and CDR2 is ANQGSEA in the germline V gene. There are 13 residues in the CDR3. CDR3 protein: CSATGQGAIRAFF. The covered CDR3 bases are TGCAGCGCTACGGGACAGGGGGCTATTCGG.